These 31 T cell receptor beta chains were sequenced from one sample in a study of CDR3 diversity in severe acne. TCRdb used MiXCR to reprocess the PCR reads, holding one entry per CDR3 protein. Altogether 65,000 to 95,000 distinct CDR3 sequences are present, 51% being singletons, with the ten largest covering 13% to 15%. Sequencing was performed on blood. These receptors all stem from a male donor in good health, without acne.

This clonotype was found a few times. The CDR3 region is CSARGLAFPYEQYF. The CDR3 DNA sequence: TGCAGTGCTAGGGGACTAGCGTTTCCTTACGAGCAGTACTTC. V is TRBV20-1 and J is TRBJ2-7; 10 bases are shared with TRBD2. The germline gives CDR1 DFQATT, CDR2 SNEGSKA (reference sequence). CDR3 size: 14 residues. Unmatched junction bases numbered 6, after V lost 3 bases and J lost 4 bases.

V gene TRBV7-3 combines with J gene TRBJ2-1; TRBD2 agrees at 8 bases. The CDR3 spans 15 residues. CDR1 and CDR2 from the germline V gene are SGHTA and FQGTGA. V dropped 2 bases and J dropped 7; count of bases not matched to a gene: 7. The CDR3 DNA sequence: TGTGCCAGCAGCTTAGGGGGGACTAGATTTAATGAGCAGTTCTTC. Protein: CASSLGGTRFNEQFF.

Many counts were recorded for this clonotype. The chain employs TRBV7-8 and TRBJ1-5; D uncertain. Germline CDR1 SGHVS, CDR2 FQNEAQ. The CDR3 has 14 residues. Trimming cost V 5 bases and J 3 bases, with 11 bases left between them. CDR3 nucleotide sequence: TGTGCCAGCAGCCCCCCCGGGGTCAATCAGCCCCAGCATTTT. Protein: CASSPPGVNQPQHF.

Regarding this clonotype: No conserved phenylalanine or tryptophan ends this CDR3, so it is likely a read error. The V gene is TRBV29-1, the J gene TRBJ2-6; D not certain. Germline V gene data show CDR1 as SQVTM and CDR2 as ANQGSEA. CDR3 length: 19 residues. The V gene lost 7 bases and the J gene lost 0 bases, with 25 bases spanning the gap. The CDR3 protein is CSAAGESKVSGSGANVLTC. CDR3 sequence (DNA): TGCAGCGCAGCCGGAGAGTCGAAGGTCTCGGGCTCTGGGGCCAACGTCCTGACTTGC.

In this sample, this clonotype turned up once. The chain is built from TRBV7-9 and TRBJ1-4, with a possible D match to TRBD1 (6 bases). The V gene lost 6 bases and the J gene lost 7 bases, with 18 bases spanning the gap. The CDR3 runs 15 residues. Germline assignment: CDR1 SEHNR and CDR2 FQNEAQ (reference sequence). The CDR3 DNA reads TGTGCCAGCAGATCGGCGGGGGCGCGATCTGAAAAACTGTTTTTT. Translating it yields CASRSAGARSEKLFF.

This clonotype came up many times. This chain links TRBV2 with TRBJ1-1; D perhaps matches TRBD1 (5 bases). This CDR3 has 10 residues. The V end was cut by 6 bases, the J end by 10 bases, with 9 bases between. Germline V gives CDR1 SNHLY, CDR2 FYNNEI. This CDR3 is CASRGEGAFF. In DNA form, the CDR3 reads TGTGCCAGCAGAGGGGAGGGAGCTTTCTTT.

The chain links TRBV7-4 to TRBJ2-7, with D tentatively TRBD1 or TRBD2 (5 bases each). The CDR3 spans 14 residues. Germline CDR1 and CDR2: SGHVT and SQSDAQ. The V end was cut by 6 bases, the J end by 3 bases, with 15 bases between. CDR3 DNA: TGTGCCAGCAGGCCTCCGGGACGGGACTACGAGCAGTACTTC. It specifies CASRPPGRDYEQYF.

The CDR3 sequence is CATWTSLNYGYTF. Written as DNA, the CDR3 is TGTGCCACCTGGACTTCCCTAAACTATGGCTACACCTTC. The gene calls are TRBV2 and TRBJ1-2, with D unclear. Germline V lookup: CDR1 SNHLY, CDR2 FYNNEI. This CDR3 has 13 amino acids. Deletions cut 10 bases from V and 2 bases from J, with 14 bases between.

The chain carries TRBV5-1 and TRBJ2-3; 13 bases map to TRBD2. The V and J ends lost 0 bases and 4 bases, in that order; junction bases with no gene match: 5. Germline assignment: CDR1 SGHRS and CDR2 YFSETQ. This CDR3 is 17 amino acids long. Here the CDR3 reads CASSLATSGGASDTQYF. CDR3 DNA sequence: TGCGCCAGCAGCTTGGCCACTAGCGGGGGGGCGTCAGATACGCAGTATTTT.

This clonotype turned up a few times. V and J are TRBV28 and TRBJ1-4, with D possibly being TRBD1 (6 bases). Germline CDR1 and CDR2: MDHEN and SYDVKM. V was cut by 2 bases and J by 8 bases, with 15 bases left in between. The CDR3 consists of 15 residues. In DNA, the CDR3 is TGTGCCAGCAGTTTAGGTGACAGGTGGGGGGAAAAACTGTTTTTT. Translated, it gives CASSLGDRWGEKLFF.

The CDR3 DNA is TGTGCCAGCAGCTCCAGACTCGGCACAGATACGCAGTATTTT. Protein: CASSSRLGTDTQYF. V and J are TRBV7-2 and TRBJ2-3; D gene ambiguous. The CDR3 is made up of 14 amino acids. Germline V gene data show CDR1 as SGHTA and CDR2 as FQGNSA. Trimming removed 4 bases from V and 1 base from J, with 9 bases in between. Full variable domain (rest looked up from reference TRBV7-2 and TRBJ2-3): GAGVSQSPSNKVTEKGKDVELRCDPISGHTALYWYRQSLGQGLEFLIYFQGNSAPDKSGLPSDRFSAERTGGSVSTLTIQRTQQEDSAVYLCASSSRLGTDTQYFGPGTRLTVL.

The chain carries TRBV6-5 and TRBJ1-4, with 9 bases that match TRBD1. V was clipped by 5 bases and J by 8 bases; unmatched bases: 12. Germline assignment: CDR1 MNHEY and CDR2 SVGAGI. CDR3 size: 16 residues. This chain's CDR3 is CASSPSPYTGGEKLFF. In DNA form, the CDR3 reads TGTGCCAGCAGTCCCTCTCCATATACAGGGGGCGAAAAACTGTTTTTT.

Points on this clonotype: One end of the junction is discordant with germline, which a read error may explain. The V and J genes are TRBV7-2 and TRBJ2-1; 7 bases align to TRBD1. Germline V gene sequence: CDR1 SGHTA, CDR2 FQGNSA. The CDR3 sequence is 15 residues long. The CDR3 protein is CASSRQGKVYNGQFF. CDR3 nucleotide sequence: TGTGCCAGCAGCCGACAGGGCAAGGTTTACAATGGGCAGTTCTTC. Full variable domain (missing parts from reference TRBV7-2 and TRBJ2-1): GAGVSQSPSNKVTEKGKDVELRCDPISGHTALYWYRQSLGQGLEFLIYFQGNSAPDKSGLPSDRFSAERTGGSVSTLTIQRTQQEDSAVYLCASSRQGKVYNGQFFGPGTRLTVL.

The table lists this clonotype with many counts. The chain carries TRBV10-1 and TRBJ2-3; TRBD2 aligns across 13 bases. V was pared by 6 bases and J by 1 base, with 4 bases of the junction left unmatched. The CDR3 spans 16 residues. CDR1 is WNHNN, CDR2 SYGVQD, per germline (reference sequence). CDR3 amino acids: CASSAGLAGGTDTQYF. Written as DNA, the CDR3 is TGCGCCAGCAGCGCCGGACTAGCGGGGGGCACAGATACGCAGTATTTT.

The sample holds a few counts of this clonotype. This may come from a read error, since a much larger clone is one base off. The chain combines TRBV5-1 with TRBJ1-4; TRBD1 matches 7 bases. The CDR3 covers 16 residues. V trimming: 4 bases; J trimming: 6 bases; junction bases outside the gene matches: 12. Germline values: CDR1 SGHRS, CDR2 YFSETQ. CDR3: CASSIGPGQTDEKLFF. The DNA of the CDR3 is TGCGCCAGCAGCATAGGACCGGGACAGACTGATGAAAAACTGTTTTTT.

As for this clonotype: The CDR3 carries no conserved terminal phenylalanine or tryptophan, so it likely arises from a read error. The chain is built from TRBV9 and TRBJ2-1; D ambiguous. The CDR3 consists of 16 residues. The germline V gene has CDR1 SGDLS and CDR2 YYNGEE. V was shortened by 0 bases and J by 3 bases, with 13 bases between the two germline ends. The CDR3 is CASSVGTVSFYNEQFL. The CDR3 region has the DNA TGTGCCAGCAGCGTAGGGACGGTAAGCTTCTACAATGAGCAGTTCCTT.

This chain connects TRBV9 to TRBJ2-1; 8 nucleotides line up with TRBD2. CDR3 length: 14 amino acids. Germline V gives CDR1 SGDLS, CDR2 YYNGEE. The J segment lost 9 bases and the V segment lost 4 bases, leaving 9 bases of the junction unmatched. The CDR3 nucleotides are TGTGCCAGCAGCCCAACCGGGGGGGGGGGTGAGCAGTTCTTC. Its translation: CASSPTGGGGEQFF.

This rearrangement joins TRBV25-1 to TRBJ2-3, with 9 positions matching TRBD2. Germline loops: CDR1 MGHDK, CDR2 SYGVNS. CDR3 length: 16 amino acids. V gave up 3 bases and J gave up 6 bases; unmatched junction bases: 10. The CDR3 DNA sequence: TGTGCCAGCAGTGAGCTGAGGGGGGCGGGAGGGGATACGCAGTATTTT. Its translation is CASSELRGAGGDTQYF.

This clonotype was observed at least ten times. The rearrangement uses TRBV5-5 and TRBJ2-6; D may correspond to TRBD1 or TRBD2 (5 bases each). The CDR3 has 18 amino acids. V was pared by 4 bases and J by 0 bases, with 17 bases between. CDR1 and CDR2 from the germline V gene are SGHKS and YYEKEE (reference sequence). The CDR3 protein is CASSGRDGTNSGANVLTF. The CDR3 region has the DNA TGTGCCAGCAGCGGTCGGGACGGAACCAACTCTGGGGCCAACGTCCTGACTTTC.

This clonotype was picked up a small number of times. The rearrangement joins TRBV20-1 to TRBJ2-1; 8 bases align to TRBD2. The CDR3 sequence is 13 residues long. The germline gives CDR1 DFQATT, CDR2 SNEGSKA (reference sequence). V was pared by 0 bases and J by 6 bases, with 1 base of the junction left unmatched. The CDR3 here is CSARDGTSNEQFF. CDR3 nucleotide sequence: TGCAGTGCTAGAGATGGGACTAGCAATGAGCAGTTCTTC.

The chain couples TRBV2 to TRBJ2-7; tentative D call: TRBD1 (6 bases). The ends were cut back, 6 bases at V and 6 bases at J, with 12 bases in the middle. Germline V gives CDR1 SNHLY, CDR2 FYNNEI. The CDR3 is made up of 12 amino acids. CDR3 bases: TGTGCCAGCAGCTACAGGGTAGGCGAGCAGTACTTC. Its translation: CASSYRVGEQYF. The whole variable domain, remainder taken from reference TRBV2 and TRBJ2-7, is EPEVTQTPSHQVTQMGQEVILRCVPISNHLYFYWYRQILGQKVEFLVSFYNNEISEKSEIFDDQFSVERPDGSNFTLKIRSTKLEDSAMYFCASSYRVGEQYFGPGTRLTVT.

In the case of this clonotype: Because the CDR3's place on the DNA is in doubt, the DNA is left out and the CDR3 is given as listed by TCRdb. V usage is TRBV20-1 and J usage is TRBJ1-2; the table calls TRBD1, which could not be checked here. Germline lookup yields CDR1 DFQATT and CDR2 SNEGSKA (reference sequence). Inclusive of both ends, the CDR3 amounts to 19 amino acids. The chain's CDR3 is CSTRDWEFFPDTQYFGYTF.

This chain uses TRBV5-1 with TRBJ2-5; 13 nucleotides line up with TRBD2. Trimming at V came to 4 bases and at J to 4 bases, leaving 4 bases not matched to a gene. CDR1 is SGHRS and CDR2 is YFSETQ in the germline V gene. The CDR3 is made up of 15 amino acids. The DNA of the CDR3 is TGCGCCAGCAGCCATACTAGCGGGAGGGGAGAGACCCAGTACTTC. It codes for CASSHTSGRGETQYF.

This clonotype was found a few times. The J gene is TRBJ2-7, the V gene TRBV24-1, with TRBD2 matching 7 bases. The V gene end was trimmed by 7 bases and the J gene end by 3 bases; junction bases not matched to a gene: 8. Germline CDR1 is KGHDR and CDR2 is SFDVKD. This CDR3 has 14 amino acids. In DNA form, the CDR3 reads TGTGCCACCAGCAAGCGGGATCTAAGCTACGAGCAGTACTTC. It codes for CATSKRDLSYEQYF.

This clonotype was picked up one time. The V gene is TRBV5-1, the J gene TRBJ2-5, with 10 bases that match TRBD2. V was clipped by 5 bases and J by 4 bases; unmatched bases: 8. The CDR3 has 15 amino acids. Per the germline V gene, CDR1 is SGHRS and CDR2 is YFSETQ. Written as DNA, the CDR3 is TGCGCCAGCAGTCTTGGGGCTAGCGGGGGAGAGACCCAGTACTTC. It codes for CASSLGASGGETQYF.

In this sample, this clonotype turned up many times. The chain recombines TRBV7-9 with TRBJ2-7; perhaps TRBD1 as D (6 bases). V was pared by 6 bases and J by 2 bases, with 11 bases between. CDR1 and CDR2 (germline): SEHNR, FQNEAQ (reference sequence). The CDR3 covers 13 residues. The CDR3 sequence: CASSRDNTYEQYF. The CDR3 DNA reads as TGTGCCAGCAGTCGGGACAACACCTACGAGCAGTACTTC.

This rearrangement joins TRBV5-1 to TRBJ2-1; D unresolved. Germline CDR1 and CDR2: SGHRS and YFSETQ. Trimming removed 0 bases at V and 9 bases at J, with 10 bases between. The CDR3 length is 13 residues. CDR3 amino acids: CASSLARGGEQFF. For the CDR3, the DNA is TGCGCCAGCAGCTTGGCCCGAGGTGGTGAGCAGTTCTTC. The full variable domain, completed using reference TRBV5-1 and TRBJ2-1, is KAGVTQTPRYLIKTRGQQVTLSCSPISGHRSVSWYQQTPGQGLQFLFEYFSETQRNKGNFPGRFSGRQFSNSRSEMNVSTLELGDSALYLCASSLARGGEQFFGPGTRLTVL.

This clonotype was picked up a small number of times. The chain couples TRBV10-3 to TRBJ1-1, with 7 bases lining up with TRBD1. Germline V gives CDR1 ENHRY, CDR2 SYGVKD. The length of the CDR3 is 15 residues. J lost 13 bases, V lost 3 bases, and 17 bases had no gene match. The chain's CDR3 is CAISELEGARSAVFF. The CDR3 DNA reads TGTGCCATCAGTGAACTTGAGGGGGCGCGGTCGGCTGTTTTCTTT.

Note on this clonotype: No conserved phenylalanine or tryptophan ends this CDR3, so it is likely a read error. It is unclear where the CDR3 begins or ends on the DNA, so no DNA is shown, and the CDR3 is as TCRdb lists it. V gene TRBV7-3 combines with J gene TRBJ2-5; whether TRBD2, the table's D call, matches the DNA was not checked. The germline V gene encodes CDR1 SGHTA and CDR2 FQGTGA. The CDR3 length is 14 residues, termini included. CDR3 protein: CASSWAKNGYTFGS.

V gene TRBV7-6 combines with J gene TRBJ2-7; 16 positions match TRBD2. CDR1 and CDR2 from the germline V gene are SGHVS and FNYEAQ. The V and J ends lost 5 bases and 4 bases, in that order; junction bases with no gene match: 8. The CDR3 has 17 amino acids. The CDR3 protein is CASSSQGLAGGAYEQYF. CDR3 nucleotides: TGTGCCAGCAGCAGCCAGGGACTAGCGGGAGGGGCGTACGAGCAGTACTTC. Full variable domain (outside the CDR3, taken from reference TRBV7-6 and TRBJ2-7): GAGVSQSPRYKVTKRGQDVALRCDPISGHVSLYWYRQALGQGPEFLTYFNYEAQQDKSGLPNDRFSAERPEGSISTLTIQRTEQRDSAMYRCASSSQGLAGGAYEQYFGPGTRLTVT.

CDR3 region: CASSEGQHAEKLFF. CDR3 nucleotide sequence: TGTGCCAGCAGCGAGGGACAGCATGCGGAAAAACTGTTTTTT. V and J are TRBV7-2 and TRBJ1-4, with 7 bases that match TRBD1. Germline-derived CDR1 and CDR2 are SGHTA and FQGNSA. The CDR3 runs to 14 residues. Trimming removed 5 bases from V and 8 bases from J; junction bases left unmatched: 8.